These T cell receptor beta chains were read from a single sample in a study of T cells in Graves' hyperthyroidism and ophthalmopathy. TCRdb reprocessed the multiplex PCR reads via MiXCR and lists one record per CDR3 protein. The sample comprises 250,000 to 300,000 distinct CDR3 sequences, about 13% of which are singletons, and 7.9% rests with the top ten. Material: blood. Receptors originate from a middle-aged woman with Graves' hyperthyroidism. Each CDR3 is given with its conserved first and last residue.

>TRBJ1-5|TRBV5-6
CASSSISNGSNQPQHF
>TRBJ2-1|TRBV20-1
CSARDGTSGRYEQFF
>TRBJ2-1|TRBV2
CASNRDRVEQFF
>TRBJ2-1|TRBV6-1
CASSEGTGEQFF
>TRBJ1-5|TRBV19
CASSIVARSNQPQHF
>TRBJ1-1|TRBV12-3/TRBV12-4
CASSFRGAGTEAFF
>TRBJ2-3|TRBV5-1
CASSLGAQGPTDTQYF
>TRBJ2-5|TRBV7-2
CASSLVGREWETQYF
>TRBJ1-2|TRBV28
CASSPGQIYGYTF
>TRBJ2-7|TRBV19
CASGVGLVYEQYF
>TRBJ2-1|TRBV14
CASSPYGTRKDNEQFF
>TRBJ1-4|TRBV7-8
CASSLLGPRGNEKLFF
>TRBJ2-1|TRBV3-1
CASSQGSSLDEQFF
>TRBJ1-3|TRBV6-1
CASTPARTGPGNTIYF
>TRBJ2-7|TRBV29-1
CSVQPGTGRNEQYF
>TRBJ2-3|TRBV2
CASSKTGSDTQYF
>TRBJ2-7|TRBV5-6
CASSLKDSSSYEQYF
>TRBJ2-2|TRBV12-5
CASGQPGGELFF
>TRBJ1-2|TRBV24-1
CATSPQAGYGYTF
>TRBJ2-5|TRBV7-6
CASSFIGVRETQYF
>TRBJ2-2|TRBV5-6
CASSLGGGSGELFF
>TRBJ2-5|TRBV12-5
CASGQGYGETQYF
>TRBJ1-1|TRBV12-3/TRBV12-4
CASSPLSWNTEAFF
>TRBJ1-4|TRBV6-1
CASSEAQGGGEKLFF
>TRBJ2-7|TRBV9
CASGPRDNYEQYF
>TRBJ1-4|TRBV5-6
CASSSYLRDPGEKLFF
>TRBJ2-1|TRBV6-1
CASSPGASGLNEQFF
>TRBJ2-7|TRBV30
CAWTYYEQYF
>TRBJ2-4|TRBV2
CASSRLAGGGGGNIQYF
>TRBJ1-5|TRBV6-1
CASSAQGALGNQPQHF
>TRBJ1-4|TRBV5-4
CASSLGRTGDEKLFF
>TRBJ2-4|TRBV11-2
CASSLLRGSKNIQYF
>TRBJ2-3|TRBV9
CASSPGTEGGTDTQYF
>TRBJ2-1|TRBV27
CASRRGAVYNEQFF
>TRBJ1-1|TRBV27
CASRTGGADTEAFF
>TRBJ1-4|TRBV30
CAWSVGTRSNEKLFF
>TRBJ2-4|TRBV5-1
CASSLGPGQGNIQYF
>TRBJ2-5|TRBV12-3/TRBV12-4
CASSLLRSGTVQQETQYF
>TRBJ1-5|TRBV24-1
CATSDLTGGSIQPQHF
>TRBJ2-1|TRBV20-1
CSAPRLAGDNEQFF
>TRBJ1-3|TRBV12-3/TRBV12-4
CASSNRRGPSGNTIYF